This section outlines one TCR beta chain sequence together with its context. Its antigen remains unidentified. This sample was included in a study of shared clonotypes between healthy human individuals. Study observations and caveats: Owing to a small donor count, the genetic and exposure-history diversity represented was limited. Compared with clonotypes that all four donors shared, non-shared clonotypes had lower generation probabilities. For naive CD4 cells, roughly 4.8% of clonotypes were shared across four donors.

As defined, naive CD8 cells were CD45RO-negative and positively selected for CCR7, with terminally differentiated effector memory CD45RA+ cells excluded. Each subset's genomic DNA was shared equally among a number of immunoSEQ plates. Data came from immunoSEQ multiplex PCR; TCRdb stores just in-frame clones and leaves some out. The table shows 550,000 to 650,000 clones, with approximately 96% occurring only once. The junction had 8 bases not matched to a gene; V was cut back by 7 bases and J by 6 bases. This CDR3 is 14 amino acids long. The germline gives CDR1 MDHEN, CDR2 SYDVKM. The genes are TRBV28 and TRBJ2-2, with 7 bases lining up with TRBD1. The clonotype was recovered from a woman younger than 45 in good health. The source material was naive CD8+ T cells sorted from blood. The CDR3 nucleotides are TGTGCCAGCACGAGGACAGGCCTTTCCGGGGAGCTGTTTTTT. It codes for CASTRTGLSGELFF. Full variable domain (rest looked up from reference TRBV28 and TRBJ2-2): DVKVTQSSRYLVKRTGEKVFLECVQDMDHENMFWYRQDPGLGLRLIYFSYDVKMKEKGDIPEGYSVSREKKERFSLILESASTNQTSMYLCASTRTGLSGELFFGEGSRLTVL.